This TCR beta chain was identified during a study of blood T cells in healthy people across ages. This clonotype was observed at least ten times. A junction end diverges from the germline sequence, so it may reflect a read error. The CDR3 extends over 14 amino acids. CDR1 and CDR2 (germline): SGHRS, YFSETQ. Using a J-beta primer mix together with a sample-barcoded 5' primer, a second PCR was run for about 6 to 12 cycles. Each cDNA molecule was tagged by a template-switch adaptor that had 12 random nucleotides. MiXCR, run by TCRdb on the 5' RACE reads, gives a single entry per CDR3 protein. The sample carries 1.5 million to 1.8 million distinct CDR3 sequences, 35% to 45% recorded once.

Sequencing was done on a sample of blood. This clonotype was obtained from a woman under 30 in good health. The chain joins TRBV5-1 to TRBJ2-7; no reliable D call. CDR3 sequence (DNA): TGTGCCAGCAGTTTAGAAGCTAGCTCCTACGAGCAGTACTTC. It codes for CASSLEASSYEQYF.